This T cell receptor beta chain was sequenced for a study of metastatic and nonmetastatic thyroid tumors. Study-level background: Across peripheral blood and tumor or nodule tissue samples taken from malignant and benign thyroid patients, the repertoires were compared with one another.

Methods used by the authors: Building a distant-metastasis classifier for papillary thyroid cancer drew on CDR3 differences across clinicopathological groups. TCRdb reanalyzed the PCR reads via MiXCR. What appears here as the V and J calls and clone size reflects TCRdb's work, not the paper's. The sample contains about 33,000 clones, about a sixth of which appear only once. Thyroid surgery was performed in patients who had received no treatment beforehand. Germline values: CDR1 DFQATT, CDR2 SNEGSKA (reference sequence). J was trimmed by 6 bases and V by 6 bases; bases with no gene match: 13. The CDR3 is made up of 15 amino acids. This clone showed up many times. The antigen remains unidentified. This sequence may be a read error, since a much larger clone differs from it by one base. Overall study results and limits: Versus benign nodules, malignant thyroid tumors reportedly had significantly higher TCR beta diversity, in blood and tumor.

The source material was blood. The origin of this receptor is a male donor with papillary thyroid cancer or a benign thyroid nodule (not recorded which). Some clones in this sample may be carry-over from other donors' samples. The chain employs TRBV20-1 and TRBJ2-1, with 8 bases matching TRBD1. Written as DNA, the CDR3 is TGCAGTGCGACGAACGGACAGGGAAGCGGCAATGAGCAGTTCTTC. As protein: CSATNGQGSGNEQFF.